This record concerns one T cell receptor beta chain sequence. Random hexamers were used to reverse transcribe an amount of roughly 0.5 to 1 ug RNA. The amplification used immunoSEQ multiplex PCR on TCR beta CDR3; it spanned 54 Vbeta and 13 Jbeta. Each CDR3 protein gets one entry after TCRdb re-called the immunoSEQ multiplex PCR reads with MiXCR. There are some 190,000 distinct CDR3 sequences in the sample; approximately 94% occur only once, and less than 0.12% lies in the top ten. The sample belongs to a study of CD8 T cells in Susac syndrome. The CDR3 has 17 amino acids. Germline trimming cut 2 bases from V and 9 bases from J; bases unmatched to any gene: 15. Per germline, CDR1 SGHDN and CDR2 FVKESK.

What was sequenced was CD4+ T cells from PBMCs. The TCR originated in a human donor in good health. This rearrangement joins TRBV14 to TRBJ2-1; 8 nucleotides match TRBD1. This CDR3 is CASSQPAGQGAIGEQFF. CDR3 bases: TGTGCCAGCAGCCAACCTGCAGGGCAGGGGGCGATCGGTGAGCAGTTCTTC.